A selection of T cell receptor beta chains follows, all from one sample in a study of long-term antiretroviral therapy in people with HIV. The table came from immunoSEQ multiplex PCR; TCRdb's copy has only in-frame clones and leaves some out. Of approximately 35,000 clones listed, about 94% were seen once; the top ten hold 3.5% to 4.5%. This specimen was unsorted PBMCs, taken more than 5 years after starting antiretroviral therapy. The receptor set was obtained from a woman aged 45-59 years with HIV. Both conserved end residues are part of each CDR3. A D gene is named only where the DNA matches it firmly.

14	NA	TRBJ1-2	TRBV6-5	TGTGCCAGCACGCGGGCGGGACGGAACTATGGCTACACCTTC	CASTRAGRNYGYTF
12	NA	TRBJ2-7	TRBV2	TGTGCCAGCGGGGGAGGCTCCTACGAGCAGTACTTC	CASGGGSYEQYF
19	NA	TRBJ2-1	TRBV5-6	TGTGCCAGCAGCTTTTCCCCAGGCGCGGGACAGATAAAATACAATGAGCAGTTCTTC	CASSFSPGAGQIKYNEQFF
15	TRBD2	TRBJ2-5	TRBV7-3	TGTGCCAGCAGCCCCCAGGGAGGGGAGAGAGAGACCCAGTACTTC	CASSPQGGERETQYF
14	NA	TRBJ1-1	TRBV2	TGTGCCAGCAGTGAATCGGGACCGAACACTGAAGCTTTCTTT	CASSESGPNTEAFF
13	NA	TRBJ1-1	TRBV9	TGTGCCAGCAGCGTAGAAATGAACACTGAAGCTTTCTTT	CASSVEMNTEAFF
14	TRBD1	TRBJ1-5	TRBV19	TGTGCCAGTACAAAACAGGGGAGCGGACAGCCCCAGCATTTT	CASTKQGSGQPQHF
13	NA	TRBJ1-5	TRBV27	TGTGCCAGCAGTCCCCCAGGAGGTCAGCCCCAGCATTTT	CASSPPGGQPQHF
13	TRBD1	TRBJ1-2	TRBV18	TGTGCCAGCTCACCGGGACAGGGGGTTGGCTACACCTTC	CASSPGQGVGYTF
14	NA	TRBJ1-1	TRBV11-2	TGTGCCAGCAGCTTAGTTCGGGGGGCGGCTGAAGCTTTCTTT	CASSLVRGAAEAFF
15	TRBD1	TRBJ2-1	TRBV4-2	TGTGCCAGCAGCCAAGATGGACAGGGTCGGAATGAGCAGTTCTTC	CASSQDGQGRNEQFF
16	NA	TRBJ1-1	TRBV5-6	TGTGCCAGCAGCTTGCAGGGATTATCAGTTCACGCTGAAGCTTTCTTT	CASSLQGLSVHAEAFF
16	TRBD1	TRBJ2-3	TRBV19	TGTGCCAGTAGTATCCCCCCGGGACAGGGCACAGATACGCAGTATTTT	CASSIPPGQGTDTQYF
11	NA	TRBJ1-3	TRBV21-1	TGTGCCAGCAAGGGTGTAGACACCATATATTTT	CASKGVDTIYF
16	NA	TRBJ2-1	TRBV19	TGTGCCAGTAGTATGACAGGCAGGGGCTTATACAATGAGCAGTTCTTC	CASSMTGRGLYNEQFF
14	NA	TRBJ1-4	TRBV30	TGTGCCTGGAGTGCCCACAGTAGAGACGGGAAACTGTTTTTT	CAWSAHSRDGKLFF
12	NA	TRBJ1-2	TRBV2	TGTGCCAGTTCGGAAGGGTCCTACGGCTACACCTTC	CASSEGSYGYTF
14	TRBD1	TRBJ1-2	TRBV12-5	TGTGCTAGTGGTTACCCGGGACAGGCCGCCGGGCACACCTTC	CASGYPGQAAGHTF
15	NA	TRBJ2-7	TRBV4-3	TGCGCCAGCAGCCAGTCCCGGGGGGCTGCCCACGAGCAGTACTTC	CASSQSRGAAHEQYF
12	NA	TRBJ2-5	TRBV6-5	TGTGCCAGCAGTCCGAGTGGGGAGACCCAGTACTTC	CASSPSGETQYF
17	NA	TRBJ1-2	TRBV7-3	TGTGCCAGCAGCTTAAATGGGGGGGAAGGGGAAAACTATGGCTACACCTTC	CASSLNGGEGENYGYTF